This TCR beta chain came from a study of tumor and adjacent non-tumor tissue in lung cancer (dated by TCRdb to the late 2010s). With respect to the entire study: By cancer type, the cohort comprised 12 to 13 adenocarcinoma patients, a couple of squamous cell carcinoma patients and 1 small cell lung cancer patient. The approximately 15 patients were aged roughly 30 to 80 years, included 10 men and 5 women, and had TNM stage I to III disease. A total of roughly 120,000,000 productive TCRbeta reads were generated by sequencing, corresponding to an average of roughly 4.1 million reads per sample. Bulk TCRbeta repertoires were compared between lung tumor tissue and matched distant non-tumor lung tissue obtained from 15 lung cancer patients. For each patient, one tumor sample and one normal lung sample were taken, giving under 35 paired specimens that underwent TCRbeta CDR3 sequencing.

RNA was isolated from bulk unsorted tissue, and RNA quality was assessed with a NanoDrop ND-1000 and an Agilent 2100. All donors had newly diagnosed lung cancer, had not received prior chemotherapy, and were admitted for thoracic surgery in China between August and November 2014. Anyone who had undergone radiotherapy or chemotherapy before, or who had another cancer at the same time, was left out of the study. Surgical tissue pieces of about 1-2.2 cm3 were preserved in RNAlater solution and stored at -80 °C until use. Here is what the overall study found, with its caveats: The methods do not name the sequencing platform or mention unique molecular identifiers. TCR diversity was significantly higher in younger patients, and greater tumor TCR diversity was associated with shorter overall survival and shorter disease-free survival. Peripheral blood was not sequenced, so blood TCRbeta repertoires were not examined in the lung cancer patients of the study. TCR diversity (inverse Simpson) was significantly higher in tumor than in normal lung tissue (around 460 vs 160, P = 0.0075, Mann-Whitney U test). With only roughly 14 patients in the cohort, the authors noted that larger samples and more detailed clinical data are needed. In normal lung, the top 100 clones accounted for a significantly larger cumulative share of the repertoire than in tumor tissue.

V and J are trimmed by 7 bases and 8 bases, and the gene matches miss 9 bases of the junction. The germline V gene (reference sequence) sets CDR1 to DFQATT and CDR2 to SNEGSKA. From the cysteine up to the phenylalanine, the CDR3 has a length of 12 residues. Just CDR3 DNA is preserved here, 36 bases in frame from base 1. Only one count was recorded for this clonotype. Its specific antigen is unknown. Base qualities are missing; no much larger clone stands one base away. A single read offers scant evidence. Library method: multiplex PCR. These reads were obtained on an Illumina HiSeq 2500. TCRbeta libraries were constructed through three rounds of nested PCR with primers (Table S4) according to protocols modified from ARM-PCR. PCR products of 200-500 bp were gel-excised and purified with the QIAquick gel extraction kit before sequencing. On the study's bioinformatics: Trimmomatic was used to clean the reads, FLASH merged the cleaned reads into complete CDR3 sequences, and MiTCR assigned the sequences to V(D)J germline segments. VDJtools was used to compute clonal diversity as the inverse Simpson's index. A read counted as productive if the sequence was in-frame and lacked a premature stop codon. In-frame beta chains were kept once TCRdb had trimmed the public reads at Q25 with fastp and called clones with MiXCR. Every distinct CDR3 protein forms one entry, paired with its most common genes and DNA. None of the V and J calls come from the authors' own analysis; TCRdb made them. The sample contains about 75,000 distinct CDR3 sequences, under 85% of them found a single time. The ten largest clones represent roughly 12% of the sample.

This receptor was taken from a woman aged 50 to 60 with non-small cell lung cancer. Recombination connected TRBV20-1 to TRBJ1-2, and 8 junction bases match TRBD1. Sequenced sample: lung tumor tissue. The nucleotide sequence reads as follows: TGCAGTGTCGGGACAGGAATCCTCGGCTACACCTTC. Its translation reads: CSVGTGILGYTF.